Here is one TCR beta chain with its context. Antigen specificity is unknown. Allogeneic regulatory or mature dendritic cells were co-cultured for more than 4 days with CFSE-labeled sorted T cells at 1:10. Memory T cells were CD45RO+, naive were CD45RA+, sorted by FACS. Sequenced by immunoSEQ multiplex PCR; TCRdb stores in-frame clones only, minus some. Of about 21,000 clones listed, approximately 85% were seen once; the top ten hold around 0.26%. The CDR3 spans 15 residues. Germline lookup yields CDR1 MDHEN and CDR2 SYDVKM. Losses at the gene ends were 7 bases for V and 5 bases for J; bases not matched to a gene: 8. The entry originates in a study of regulatory dendritic cells for organ transplantation. Study observations and caveats: Resting memory CD8+ T cells held the most alloreactive clonotypes. Mature dendritic cells appeared to drive more memory CD8+ clonal expansion than regulatory ones. Memory T cells were less diverse than naive, with memory CD8+ most oligoclonal.

The material sequenced was naive CD4+ T cells from blood cultured with dendritic cells. Sample subset: CD45RA+ naive T cells. The V and J genes are TRBV28 and TRBJ2-1, with 10 bases identical to TRBD2. This receptor was obtained from a human donor in good health. The CDR3: CASKFHSGGNNEQFF. The CDR3 DNA sequence: TGTGCCAGCAAGTTTCATAGCGGGGGGAACAATGAGCAGTTCTTC.